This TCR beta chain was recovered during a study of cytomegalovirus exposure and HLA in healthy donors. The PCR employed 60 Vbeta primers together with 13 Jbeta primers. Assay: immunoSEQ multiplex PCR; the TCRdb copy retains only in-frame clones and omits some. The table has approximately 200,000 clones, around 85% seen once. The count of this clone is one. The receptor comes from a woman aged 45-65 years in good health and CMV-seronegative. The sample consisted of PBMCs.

CDR3 amino acids: CASSQLGGTSFYEQYF. The CDR3 DNA reads TGCGCCAGCAGCCAGCTGGGAGGCACTTCTTTCTACGAGCAGTACTTC. The V call is TRBV4-1, the J call TRBJ2-7, with D perhaps matching TRBD2 (6 bases). This CDR3 comprises 16 residues. Trimming removed 3 bases from V and 3 bases from J, with 18 bases in between. Germline-derived CDR1 and CDR2 are MGHRA and YSYEKL.